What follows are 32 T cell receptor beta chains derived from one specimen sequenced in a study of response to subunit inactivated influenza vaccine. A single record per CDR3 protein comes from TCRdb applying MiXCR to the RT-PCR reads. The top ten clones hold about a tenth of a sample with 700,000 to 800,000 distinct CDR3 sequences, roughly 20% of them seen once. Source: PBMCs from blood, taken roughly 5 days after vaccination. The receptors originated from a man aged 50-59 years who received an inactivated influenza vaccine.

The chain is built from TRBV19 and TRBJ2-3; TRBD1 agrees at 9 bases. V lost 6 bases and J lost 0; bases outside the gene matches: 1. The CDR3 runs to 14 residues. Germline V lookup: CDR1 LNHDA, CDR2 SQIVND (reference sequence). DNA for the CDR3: TGTGCCAGTAGGGACAGGGGTAGCACAGATACGCAGTATTTT. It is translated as CASRDRGSTDTQYF.

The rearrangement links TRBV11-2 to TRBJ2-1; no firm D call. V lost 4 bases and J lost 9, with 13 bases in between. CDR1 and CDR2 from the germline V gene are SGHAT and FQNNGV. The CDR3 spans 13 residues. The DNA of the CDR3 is TGTGCCAGCAGCTATGGACCCGACCTTGAGCAGTTCTTC. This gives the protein CASSYGPDLEQFF.

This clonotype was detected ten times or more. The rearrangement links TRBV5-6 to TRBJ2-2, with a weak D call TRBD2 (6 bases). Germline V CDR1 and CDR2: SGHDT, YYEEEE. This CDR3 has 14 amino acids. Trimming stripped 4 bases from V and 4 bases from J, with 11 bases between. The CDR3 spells CASSPTGGTGELFF. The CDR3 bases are TGTGCCAGCAGCCCGACCGGGGGCACCGGGGAGCTGTTTTTT.

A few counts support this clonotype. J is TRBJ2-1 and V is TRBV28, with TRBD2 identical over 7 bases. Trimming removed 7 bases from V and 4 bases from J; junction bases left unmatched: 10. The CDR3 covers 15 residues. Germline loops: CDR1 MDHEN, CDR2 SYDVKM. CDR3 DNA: TGTGCCAGCATTTATTCGCTAGCGGTATACAATGAGCAGTTCTTC. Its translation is CASIYSLAVYNEQFF.

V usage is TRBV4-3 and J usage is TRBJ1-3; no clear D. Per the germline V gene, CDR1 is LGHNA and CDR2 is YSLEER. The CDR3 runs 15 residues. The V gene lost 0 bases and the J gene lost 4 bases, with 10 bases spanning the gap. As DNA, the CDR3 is TGCGCCAGCAGCCAAGATGCTTCTCGGGGAAACACCATATATTTT. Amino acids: CASSQDASRGNTIYF.

The chain's CDR3 is CASSLSWTLNEQFF. The CDR3 DNA reads as TGTGCCAGCAGCTTAAGTTGGACCTTAAATGAGCAGTTCTTC. The chain has TRBV11-2 and TRBJ2-1, with unresolved D. The germline gives CDR1 SGHAT, CDR2 FQNNGV. Trimming shortened V by 2 bases and J by 7 bases, and 12 bases separated the two germline ends. CDR3 length: 14 amino acids.

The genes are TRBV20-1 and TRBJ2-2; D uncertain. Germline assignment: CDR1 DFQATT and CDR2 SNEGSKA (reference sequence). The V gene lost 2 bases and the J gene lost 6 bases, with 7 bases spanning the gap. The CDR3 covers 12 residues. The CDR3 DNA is TGCAGTGCTAGAAAAGTCCCCGGGGAGCTGTTTTTT. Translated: CSARKVPGELFF.

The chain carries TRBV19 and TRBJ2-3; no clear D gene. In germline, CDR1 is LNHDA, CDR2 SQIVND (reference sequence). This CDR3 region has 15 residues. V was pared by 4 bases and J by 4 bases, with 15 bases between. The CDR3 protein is CASSTQVGPADTQYF. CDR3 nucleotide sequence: TGTGCCAGTAGTACCCAAGTTGGCCCGGCAGATACGCAGTATTTT.

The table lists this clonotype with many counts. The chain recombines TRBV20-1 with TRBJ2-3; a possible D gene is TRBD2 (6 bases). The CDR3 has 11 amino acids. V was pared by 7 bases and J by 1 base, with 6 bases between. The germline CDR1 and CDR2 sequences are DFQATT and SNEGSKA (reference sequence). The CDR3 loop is CSGGGTDTQYF. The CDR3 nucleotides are TGCAGTGGGGGGGGCACAGATACGCAGTATTTT.

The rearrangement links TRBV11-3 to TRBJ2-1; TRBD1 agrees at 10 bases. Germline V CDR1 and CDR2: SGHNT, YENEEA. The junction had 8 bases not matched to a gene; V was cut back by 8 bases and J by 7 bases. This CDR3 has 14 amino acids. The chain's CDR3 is CASGDRGGSNEQFF. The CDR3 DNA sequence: TGTGCCAGCGGGGACAGGGGAGGGAGTAATGAGCAGTTCTTC.

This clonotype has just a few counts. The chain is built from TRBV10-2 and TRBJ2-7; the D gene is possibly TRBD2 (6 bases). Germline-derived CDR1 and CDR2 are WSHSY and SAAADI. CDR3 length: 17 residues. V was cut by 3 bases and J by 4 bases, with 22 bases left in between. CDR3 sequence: CASSDGLGRGADYEQYF. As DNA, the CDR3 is TGCGCCAGCAGTGACGGTTTGGGGCGGGGAGCCGATTACGAGCAGTACTTC.

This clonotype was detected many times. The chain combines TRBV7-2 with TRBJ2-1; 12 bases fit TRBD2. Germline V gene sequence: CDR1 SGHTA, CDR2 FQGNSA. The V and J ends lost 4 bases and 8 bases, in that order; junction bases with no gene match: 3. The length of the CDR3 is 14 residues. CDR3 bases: TGTGCCAGCAGCTCAGGACTAGCGGGACATGAGCAGTTCTTC. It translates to CASSSGLAGHEQFF.

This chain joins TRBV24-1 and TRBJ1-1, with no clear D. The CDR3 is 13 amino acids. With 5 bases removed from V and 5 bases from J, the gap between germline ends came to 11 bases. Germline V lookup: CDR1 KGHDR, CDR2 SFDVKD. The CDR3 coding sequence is TGTGCCACCAGTGCGGCGGGTAGGACTGAAGCTTTCTTT. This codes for CATSAAGRTEAFF.

CDR3 DNA sequence: TGCGCCAGCAGCCAAGGGACTCCTTCCCGCACAGATACGCAGTATTTT. Translating it yields CASSQGTPSRTDTQYF. The V gene is TRBV5-1, the J gene TRBJ2-3; tentative D call: TRBD2 (6 bases). Between the trimmed V and J ends, which lost 4 bases and 1 base, there was a span of 16 bases. This CDR3 has 16 residues. The germline V gene has CDR1 SGHRS and CDR2 YFSETQ.

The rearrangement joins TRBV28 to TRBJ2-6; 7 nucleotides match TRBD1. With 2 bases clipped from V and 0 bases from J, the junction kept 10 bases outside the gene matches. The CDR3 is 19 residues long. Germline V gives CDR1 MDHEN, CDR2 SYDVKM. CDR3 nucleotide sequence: TGTGCCAGCAGTTTAGTTGGGGGACAGCAGAACTCTGGGGCCAACGTCCTGACTTTC. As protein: CASSLVGGQQNSGANVLTF.

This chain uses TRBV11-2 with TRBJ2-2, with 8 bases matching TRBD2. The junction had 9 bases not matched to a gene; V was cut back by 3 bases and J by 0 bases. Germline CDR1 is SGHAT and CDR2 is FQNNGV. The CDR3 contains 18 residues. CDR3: CASSFRPSGLANTGELFF. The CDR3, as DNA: TGTGCCAGCAGCTTCCGTCCTAGCGGGCTTGCGAACACCGGGGAGCTGTTTTTT.

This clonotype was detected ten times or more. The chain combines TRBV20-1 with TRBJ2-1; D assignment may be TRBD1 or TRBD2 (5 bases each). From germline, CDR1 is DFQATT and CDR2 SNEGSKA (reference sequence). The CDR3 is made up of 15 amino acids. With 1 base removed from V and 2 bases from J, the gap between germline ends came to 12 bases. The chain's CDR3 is CSARASGRTYNEQFF. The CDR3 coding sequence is TGCAGTGCTAGAGCGTCGGGACGGACCTACAATGAGCAGTTCTTC.

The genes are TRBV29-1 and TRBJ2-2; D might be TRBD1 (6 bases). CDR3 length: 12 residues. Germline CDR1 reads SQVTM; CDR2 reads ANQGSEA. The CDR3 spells CTASGDTGELFF. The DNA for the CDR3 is TGCACCGCGTCAGGGGACACCGGGGAGCTGTTTTTT.

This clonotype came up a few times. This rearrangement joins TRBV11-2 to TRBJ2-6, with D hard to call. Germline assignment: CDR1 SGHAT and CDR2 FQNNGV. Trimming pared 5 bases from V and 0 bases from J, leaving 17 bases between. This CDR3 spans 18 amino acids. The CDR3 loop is CASSPGTVFSSGANVLTF. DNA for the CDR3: TGTGCCAGCAGCCCCGGAACGGTTTTCAGCTCTGGGGCCAACGTCCTGACTTTC.

CDR3 sequence: CSASGERNTGELFF. CDR3 coding DNA: TGCAGTGCTAGCGGGGAACGGAACACCGGGGAGCTGTTTTTT. The V and J genes are TRBV20-1 and TRBJ2-2; weak D call: TRBD2 (5 bases). There are 14 residues in the CDR3. Germline loops: CDR1 DFQATT, CDR2 SNEGSKA (reference sequence). V was shortened by 3 bases and J by 1 base, with 9 bases between the two germline ends.

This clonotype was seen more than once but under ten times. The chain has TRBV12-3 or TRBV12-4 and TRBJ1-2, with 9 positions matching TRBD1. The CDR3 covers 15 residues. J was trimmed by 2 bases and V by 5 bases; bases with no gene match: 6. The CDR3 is CASSPTGGENYGYTF. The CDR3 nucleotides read TGTGCCAGCAGTCCAACAGGGGGCGAAAACTATGGCTACACCTTC.

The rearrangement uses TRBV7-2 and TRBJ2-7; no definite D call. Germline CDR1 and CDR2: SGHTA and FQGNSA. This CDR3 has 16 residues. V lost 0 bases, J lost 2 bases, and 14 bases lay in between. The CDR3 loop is CASSLARGSSTYEQYF. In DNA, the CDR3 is TGTGCCAGCAGCTTAGCCCGCGGTAGCTCGACCTACGAGCAGTACTTC. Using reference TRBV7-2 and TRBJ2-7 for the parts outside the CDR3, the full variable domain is GAGVSQSPSNKVTEKGKDVELRCDPISGHTALYWYRQSLGQGLEFLIYFQGNSAPDKSGLPSDRFSAERTGGSVSTLTIQRTQQEDSAVYLCASSLARGSSTYEQYFGPGTRLTVT.

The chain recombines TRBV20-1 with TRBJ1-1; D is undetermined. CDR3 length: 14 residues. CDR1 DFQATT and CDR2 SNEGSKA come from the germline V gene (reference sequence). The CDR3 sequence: CTTRKGSEHTEAFF. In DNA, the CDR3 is TGCACCACCAGGAAGGGCAGCGAACACACTGAAGCTTTCTTT.

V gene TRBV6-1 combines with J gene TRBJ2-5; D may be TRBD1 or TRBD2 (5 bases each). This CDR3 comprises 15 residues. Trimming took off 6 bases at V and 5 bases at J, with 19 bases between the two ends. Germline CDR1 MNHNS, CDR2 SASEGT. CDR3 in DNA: TGTGCCAGCAGGACCCTACGGGGCGCTGGGGAGACCCAGTACTTC. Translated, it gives CASRTLRGAGETQYF.

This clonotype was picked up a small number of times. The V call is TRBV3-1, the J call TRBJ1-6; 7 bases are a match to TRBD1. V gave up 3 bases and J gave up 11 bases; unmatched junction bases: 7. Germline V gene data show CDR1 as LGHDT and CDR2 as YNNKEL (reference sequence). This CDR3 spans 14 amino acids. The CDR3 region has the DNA TGTGCCAGCAGCCACTCGACAGGGCGGCCACCCCTCCACTTT. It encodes CASSHSTGRPPLHF.

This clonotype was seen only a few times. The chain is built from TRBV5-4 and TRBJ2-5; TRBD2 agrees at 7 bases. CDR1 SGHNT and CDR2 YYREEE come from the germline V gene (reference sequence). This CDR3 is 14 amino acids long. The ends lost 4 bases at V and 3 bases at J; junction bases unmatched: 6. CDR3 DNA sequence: TGTGCCAGCAGCAGCCGGGACTACGAAGAGACCCAGTACTTC. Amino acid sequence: CASSSRDYEETQYF.

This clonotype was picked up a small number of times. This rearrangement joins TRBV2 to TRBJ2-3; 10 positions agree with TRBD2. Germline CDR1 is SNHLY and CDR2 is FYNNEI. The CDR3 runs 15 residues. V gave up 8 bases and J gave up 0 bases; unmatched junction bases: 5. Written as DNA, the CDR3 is TGTGCCAGCCGGGGACTAGCGCATAGCACAGATACGCAGTATTTT. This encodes CASRGLAHSTDTQYF.

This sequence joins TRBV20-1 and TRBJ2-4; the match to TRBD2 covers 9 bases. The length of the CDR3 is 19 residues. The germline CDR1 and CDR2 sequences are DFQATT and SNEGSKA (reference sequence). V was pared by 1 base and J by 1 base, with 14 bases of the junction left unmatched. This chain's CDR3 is CSARAGEVAGAGAKNIQYF. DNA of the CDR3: TGCAGTGCTAGAGCCGGGGAGGTAGCGGGAGCGGGGGCCAAAAACATTCAGTACTTC.

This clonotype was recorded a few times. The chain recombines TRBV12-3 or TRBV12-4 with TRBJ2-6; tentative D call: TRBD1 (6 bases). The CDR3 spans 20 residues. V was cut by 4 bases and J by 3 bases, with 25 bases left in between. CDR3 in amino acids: CASSSRHSPTGNGGANVLTF. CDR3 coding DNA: TGTGCCAGCAGTTCTCGCCACTCTCCAACAGGGAACGGTGGGGCCAACGTCCTGACTTTC.

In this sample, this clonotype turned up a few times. The CDR3 loop is CASGLDRGNSPLHF. The CDR3 DNA is TGCGCCAGCGGCCTTGACAGGGGTAATTCACCCCTCCACTTT. The chain uses TRBV5-1 and TRBJ1-6; 8 positions match TRBD1. Germline V gives CDR1 SGHRS, CDR2 YFSETQ. This CDR3 region has 14 residues. J was trimmed by 6 bases and V by 7 bases; bases with no gene match: 6.

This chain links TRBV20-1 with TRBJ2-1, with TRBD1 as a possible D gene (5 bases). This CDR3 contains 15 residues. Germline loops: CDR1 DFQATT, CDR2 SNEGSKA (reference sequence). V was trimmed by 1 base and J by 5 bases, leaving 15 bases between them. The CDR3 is CSARVRRVINNEQFF. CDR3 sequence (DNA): TGCAGTGCTAGAGTACGCAGGGTAATAAACAATGAGCAGTTCTTC.

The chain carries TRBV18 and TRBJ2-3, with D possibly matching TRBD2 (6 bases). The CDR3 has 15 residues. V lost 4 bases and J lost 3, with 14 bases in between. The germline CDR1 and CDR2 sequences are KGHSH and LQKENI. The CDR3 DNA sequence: TGTGCCAGCTCACGCGGGGAGCGGAGAACAGATACGCAGTATTTT. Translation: CASSRGERRTDTQYF.